The T cell receptor beta chain under discussion was sequenced for a study of blood T cells in healthy people across ages. General study results and limits: In these data, TCR beta diversity tracked strongly with naive T cell percentage.

Healthy Caucasian individuals from Russia aged roughly 6 to 90 served as donors. Total RNA extraction produced at least 6 micrograms (per sample) for the study. To note about this clonotype: The antigen is unknown.

For the second PCR, which ran for about 7 to 12 cycles, a sample-barcoded 5' primer and a J-beta primer mix were used. One entry per CDR3 protein results from TCRdb running MiXCR on the 5' RACE reads. Of 1.8 million or so distinct CDR3 sequences listed, about 39% are singletons. V trimming: 2 bases; J trimming: 12 bases; junction bases outside the gene matches: 14. The CDR3 is 15 residues long. CDR1 is SGHNT and CDR2 is YYREEE in the germline V gene (reference sequence). This sequence joins TRBV5-4 and TRBJ2-1; 7 nucleotides agree with TRBD1. Sequences were obtained from blood. The TCR was taken from a human donor in good health. CDR3 bases: TGTGCCAGCAGCTTAAAACGACAGGGCATGGAAAGGCAGTTCTTC. As protein: CASSLKRQGMERQFF.